A selection of T cell receptor beta chains follows, all from one sample in a study of a mutant IDH1 vaccine in newly diagnosed glioma. Using immunoSEQ multiplex PCR, the repertoire was profiled, and TCRdb retains in-frame clones only, with some absent. The table lists about 56,000 clones, about 71% of them singletons, with 5.3% in the top ten. These receptors are not linked to any known antigen. The starting material was PBMCs, obtained from a glioma patient whose treatment included an IDH1 peptide vaccine. These receptors originate from a man over 45 with glioma. Each CDR3 is given with its conserved first and last residue. The order of the fields is V gene, J gene, D gene, clone size, CDR3 protein, CDR3 DNA. The D gene is left open where the match is weak. Rows give clone size only sometimes, using once, few, many, or a class for an expanded clone.

TRBV19,TRBJ1-1,-,-,CASSILGQVGNTEAFF,TGTGCCAGTAGTATTCTGGGCCAGGTCGGAAACACTGAAGCTTTCTTT
TRBV5-4,TRBJ2-7,TRBD2,-,CASYSQAGGEYEQYF,TGTGCCAGCTACTCCCAGGCGGGGGGTGAGTACGAGCAGTACTTC
TRBV7-6,TRBJ1-6,-,-,CASSLGTVGNSPLHF,TGTGCCAGCAGCTTGGGCACAGTAGGGAATTCACCCCTCCACTTT
TRBV5-1,TRBJ1-4,-,-,CASSSDWFNEKLFF,TGCGCCAGCAGCTCCGACTGGTTTAATGAAAAACTGTTTTTT
TRBV19,TRBJ2-3,-,-,CASSIGFRSLVTDTQYF,TGTGCCAGTAGTATAGGATTCAGAAGCCTCGTTACAGATACGCAGTATTTT
TRBV2,TRBJ1-2,-,-,CASSEADYGYTF,TGTGCCAGCAGTGAAGCGGACTATGGCTACACCTTC
TRBV5-6,TRBJ2-7,TRBD2,-,CASSLGLAGGYEQYF,TGTGCCAGCAGTTTGGGACTAGCGGGGGGCTACGAGCAGTACTTC
TRBV14,TRBJ1-6,-,-,CASAFDRLNSPLHF,TGTGCCAGCGCCTTCGATAGACTTAATTCACCCCTCCACTTT
TRBV7-2,TRBJ1-4,-,once,CASSLTRSDEKLFF,TGTGCCAGCAGCTTAACCCGCTCGGATGAAAAACTGTTTTTT
TRBV7-7,TRBJ1-4,-,-,CASSPLGFNEKLFF,TGTGCTAGCAGCCCTCTAGGGTTTAATGAAAAACTGTTTTTT
TRBV4-3,TRBJ1-3,-,-,CASSQGTGTWVYF,TGCGCCAGCAGCCAGGGTACAGGGACCTGGGTGTATTTT
TRBV7-2,TRBJ2-3,TRBD2,-,CASSLASTSGGGKLDTQYF,TGTGCCAGCAGCTTAGCGAGCACTAGCGGGGGGGGAAAGCTAGATACGCAGTATTTT
TRBV6-5,TRBJ1-1,-,few,CASRKHGGGTEAFF,TGTGCCAGCAGGAAACATGGCGGGGGCACTGAAGCTTTCTTT
TRBV6-1,TRBJ2-2,TRBD1,-,CASTRPRQGTGELFF,TGTGCCAGCACCCGACCGCGACAGGGCACCGGGGAGCTGTTTTTT
TRBV30,TRBJ2-7,-,-,CAWRQLTISSYEQYF,TGTGCCTGGAGACAGCTGACTATTAGCTCCTACGAGCAGTACTTC
TRBV19,TRBJ1-1,TRBD1,once,CASTRTGTANTEAFF,TGTGCCAGTACCCGAACCGGGACAGCGAACACTGAAGCTTTCTTT
TRBV7-9,TRBJ2-5,-,-,CASRDTAGDQYF,TGTGCCAGCAGGGACACGGCTGGTGACCAGTACTTC
TRBV9,TRBJ2-3,-,-,CASSVGRGASVTSTDTQYF,TGTGCCAGCAGCGTAGGACGGGGGGCTAGCGTAACTAGCACAGATACGCAGTATTTT
TRBV6-5,TRBJ2-5,-,-,CASRNRGSQETQYF,TGTGCCAGCAGGAATAGGGGGAGCCAAGAGACCCAGTACTTC
TRBV7-2,TRBJ2-5,TRBD1,-,CASSLAGGEETQYF,TGTGCCAGCAGCTTAGCAGGGGGCGAAGAGACCCAGTACTTC
TRBV13,TRBJ2-7,TRBD1,-,CASSLAGTGTDEQYF,TGTGCCAGCAGCTTAGCCGGGACAGGGACCGACGAGCAGTACTTC
TRBV14,TRBJ1-2,TRBD1,-,CASSPMAGGDGYTF,TGTGCCAGCAGCCCAATGGCAGGGGGTGATGGCTACACCTTC
TRBV25-1,TRBJ1-4,-,-,CASSESGQTGKLFF,TGTGCCAGCAGTGAATCGGGCCAAACGGGGAAACTGTTTTTT
TRBV7-9,TRBJ2-3,TRBD1,-,CASSTTGQGRTDTQYF,TGTGCCAGCAGCACCACGGGACAGGGGAGAACAGATACGCAGTATTTT